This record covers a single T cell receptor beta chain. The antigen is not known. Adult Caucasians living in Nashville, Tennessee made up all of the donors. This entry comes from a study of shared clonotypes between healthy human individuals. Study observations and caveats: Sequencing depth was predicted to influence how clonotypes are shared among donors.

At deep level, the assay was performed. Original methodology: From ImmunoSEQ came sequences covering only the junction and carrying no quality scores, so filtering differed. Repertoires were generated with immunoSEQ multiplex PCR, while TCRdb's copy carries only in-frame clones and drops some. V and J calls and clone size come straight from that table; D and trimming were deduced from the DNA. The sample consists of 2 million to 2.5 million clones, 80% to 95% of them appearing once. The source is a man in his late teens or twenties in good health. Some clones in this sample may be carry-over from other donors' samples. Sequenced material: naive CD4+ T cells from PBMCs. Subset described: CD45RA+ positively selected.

The CDR3 DNA follows: TGTGCCAGCAGTGTGATAACGTTAGCGGGAGGAGAGACCCAGTACTTC. Translated: CASSVITLAGGETQYF. The J gene is TRBJ2-5, the V gene TRBV25-1, with 10 nucleotides matching TRBD2. The J segment lost 4 bases and the V segment lost 4 bases, leaving 9 bases of the junction unmatched. Germline CDR1 reads MGHDK; CDR2 reads SYGVNS. The CDR3 covers 16 residues. The complete variable domain, with remaining parts taken from reference TRBV25-1 and TRBJ2-5, reads EADIYQTPRYLVIGTGKKITLECSQTMGHDKMYWYQQDPGMELHLIHYSYGVNSTEKGDLSSESTVSRIRTEHFPLTLESARPSHTSQYLCASSVITLAGGETQYFGPGTRLLVL.